The 28 T cell receptor beta chains in this list originate from one sample, sequenced in a study of T cells after yellow fever vaccination. TCRdb analysed the 5' RACE reads with MiXCR anew, one entry per CDR3 protein. The sample holds 50,000 to 60,000 distinct CDR3 sequences, about 6.6% seen once. The sequenced sample was CD8+ T cells not binding an NS4B(214-222) dextramer, sorted from PBMCs, obtained 45 days after the first yellow fever vaccination. The receptors were sampled from a man in his late teens or twenties who received the YFV17D yellow fever vaccine.

This sequence joins TRBV20-1 and TRBJ1-2, with D possibly matching TRBD1 (5 bases). The CDR3 consists of 15 residues. Trimming stripped 8 bases from V and 4 bases from J, with 23 bases between. CDR1 and CDR2 from the germline V gene are DFQATT and SNEGSKA (reference sequence). The CDR3 loop is CSFLGSRDQGYGYTF. For the CDR3, the DNA is TGCAGTTTTTTAGGATCCCGGGACCAAGGCTATGGCTACACCTTC.

This clonotype was seen a few times. This chain joins TRBV5-1 and TRBJ1-4, with 8 bases lining up with TRBD1. Germline CDR1 SGHRS, CDR2 YFSETQ. The CDR3 loop spans 15 amino acids. Losses at the gene ends were 4 bases for V and 6 bases for J; bases not matched to a gene: 8. The CDR3 sequence is CASSGTDRAHEKLFF. Here the CDR3 DNA reads TGCGCCAGCAGCGGCACGGACAGGGCACATGAAAAACTGTTTTTT.

The V gene is TRBV30, the J gene TRBJ1-3, with D unresolved. This CDR3 comprises 15 residues. V lost 0 bases and J lost 0, with 9 bases in between. The germline CDR1 and CDR2 sequences are GTSNPN and SVGIG (reference sequence). This chain's CDR3 is CAWSVGRSSGNTIYF. CDR3 nucleotides: TGTGCCTGGAGTGTTGGCAGGTCCTCTGGAAACACCATATATTTT.

This chain connects TRBV4-3 to TRBJ2-7; TRBD2 matches 7 bases. After removal of 2 bases from V and 6 bases from J, the junction contained 7 bases not matched to a gene. This CDR3 spans 14 amino acids. Germline V CDR1 and CDR2: LGHNA, YSLEER. CDR3 nucleotides: TGCGCCAGCAGCCAATATCCGGGGGGAAGCGAGCAGTACTTC. This sequence encodes CASSQYPGGSEQYF.

This clonotype was seen many times. The chain joins TRBV5-1 to TRBJ2-7, with TRBD1 matching 8 bases. V shed 4 bases and J 3 bases; nucleotides not matched to a gene: 9. CDR1 and CDR2 from the germline V gene are SGHRS and YFSETQ. The CDR3 length is 15 residues. Here the CDR3 reads CASSENRGEVYEQYF. The CDR3 coding sequence is TGCGCCAGCAGCGAAAACAGGGGGGAAGTCTACGAGCAGTACTTC.

This clonotype was observed a handful of times. DNA for the CDR3: TGTGCCAGCAGCGAGGGGCCTCTAAACGAGCAGTACTTC. It codes for CASSEGPLNEQYF. The chain couples TRBV6-4 to TRBJ2-7, with D perhaps given as TRBD1 or TRBD2 (5 bases each). With 6 bases removed from V and 5 bases from J, the gap between germline ends came to 14 bases. The CDR3 contains 13 residues. Germline CDR1 reads MRHNA; CDR2 reads SNTAGT.

In its sample, this clonotype was seen a few times. V and J are TRBV7-9 and TRBJ1-1; 8 nucleotides line up with TRBD1. The CDR3 spans 14 residues. V lost 7 bases and J lost 1; bases outside the gene matches: 5. Germline lookup yields CDR1 SEHNR and CDR2 FQNEAQ (reference sequence). The CDR3 spells CASTLGQANTEAFF. As DNA, the CDR3 is TGTGCCAGCACGTTGGGACAGGCGAACACTGAAGCTTTCTTT. Drawing the rest from reference TRBV7-9 and TRBJ1-1, the complete variable domain is DTGVSQNPRHKITKRGQNVTFRCDPISEHNRLYWYRQTLGQGPEFLTYFQNEAQLEKSRLLSDRFSAERPKGSFSTLEIQRTEQGDSAMYLCASTLGQANTEAFFGQGTRLTVV.

This clonotype occurred a few times. V and J are TRBV21-1 and TRBJ1-1; the listed D gene, TRBD1, was not tested against the DNA. TRBV21-1 is a pseudogene segment. The CDR3 totals 12 residues. DNA for the CDR3: TGTGCCAGCAGCGCGCCAGGGTCTGAAGCTTTCTTT. Translation: CASSAPGSEAFF.

The V gene is TRBV4-3, the J gene TRBJ1-1; the D is unclear. Germline V gives CDR1 LGHNA, CDR2 YSLEER. Trimming removed 3 bases from V and 5 bases from J, with 13 bases in between. The CDR3 sequence is 14 residues long. As DNA, the CDR3 is TGCGCCAGCAGCCACGATGCGGGAGGGACTGAAGCTTTCTTT. Amino acid sequence: CASSHDAGGTEAFF.

This CDR3 is CASSQDQAGADPTDTQYF. The CDR3 coding sequence is TGCGCCAGCAGCCAAGATCAAGCGGGGGCCGATCCCACAGATACGCAGTATTTT. The chain combines TRBV4-3 with TRBJ2-3; 8 bases fit TRBD2. Germline lookup yields CDR1 LGHNA and CDR2 YSLEER. With 0 bases clipped from V and 2 bases from J, the junction kept 10 bases outside the gene matches. The CDR3 is made up of 18 amino acids.

This clonotype was counted only a few times. V and J are TRBV7-3 and TRBJ2-1; D is unclear. CDR3 length: 13 residues. Deletions cut 0 bases from V and 8 bases from J, with 8 bases between. Germline V gene data show CDR1 as SGHTA and CDR2 as FQGTGA. The CDR3 region has the DNA TGTGCCAGCAGCTTAACCCCTTCCGATGAGCAGTTCTTC. Protein sequence: CASSLTPSDEQFF.

In this sample, this clonotype turned up a few times. The V call is TRBV5-1, the J call TRBJ2-5, with D unresolved. The CDR3 length is 12 residues. Germline V gene sequence: CDR1 SGHRS, CDR2 YFSETQ. Trimming removed 4 bases at V and 5 bases at J, with 9 bases between. The CDR3 sequence is CASSPYGETQYF. CDR3 DNA: TGCGCCAGCAGCCCTTATGGGGAGACCCAGTACTTC.

This clonotype showed up many times. The chain uses TRBV12-3 or TRBV12-4 and TRBJ2-5; TRBD1 aligns across 8 bases. Trimming at V came to 8 bases and at J to 5 bases, leaving 10 bases not matched to a gene. This CDR3 is built from 14 residues. CDR3 sequence (DNA): TGTGCCAGCGGGACAGGATTAGTCATGGAGACCCAGTACTTC. This translates into CASGTGLVMETQYF.

The chain links TRBV5-5 to TRBJ2-7, with D maybe TRBD2 (6 bases). The germline V and J ends were trimmed by 4 bases and 2 bases, with 16 bases remaining between them. This CDR3 region has 15 residues. Per germline, CDR1 SGHKS and CDR2 YYEKEE (reference sequence). The CDR3 DNA follows: TGTGCCAGCAGCCTCCGGGGGAATGGAGCCTACGAGCAGTACTTC. Its translation: CASSLRGNGAYEQYF.

The table lists this clonotype with many counts. The rearrangement uses TRBV12-3 or TRBV12-4 and TRBJ1-1; the D is unclear. Trimming left V 6 bases short and J 3 bases short, with 5 bases between. CDR3 length: 11 amino acids. This CDR3 is CASSSYTEAFF. The CDR3 bases are TGTGCCAGCAGCTCGTACACTGAAGCTTTCTTT.

This clonotype was counted a few times. The gene calls are TRBV7-7 and TRBJ2-1; 8 bases are a match to TRBD2. The length of the CDR3 is 15 residues. J lost 5 bases, V lost 1 base, and 4 bases had no gene match. In germline, CDR1 is SSHAT, CDR2 FNYEAQ (reference sequence). CDR3 bases: TGTGCCAGCAGCTTAGATCCGGGGGGGCACAATGAGCAGTTCTTC. Its protein product is CASSLDPGGHNEQFF.

In this sample, this clonotype turned up a few times. The chain couples TRBV18 to TRBJ1-5, with 9 bases identical to TRBD1. Unmatched junction bases numbered 16, after V lost 4 bases and J lost 9 bases. The germline V gene encodes CDR1 KGHSH and CDR2 LQKENI. The CDR3 consists of 17 residues. The CDR3 reads CASSLVPGQGPQGPQHF. CDR3 coding DNA: TGTGCCAGCTCACTAGTTCCGGGACAGGGACCTCAAGGGCCCCAGCATTTT.

In this sample, this clonotype turned up many times. The chain employs TRBV7-6 and TRBJ2-2; D might be TRBD1 (6 bases). Germline V lookup: CDR1 SGHVS, CDR2 FNYEAQ. Trimming took off 0 bases at V and 6 bases at J, with 11 bases between the two ends. This CDR3 has 15 residues. The CDR3 spells CASSLAGHYPGELFF. The CDR3 DNA is TGTGCCAGCAGCTTAGCGGGACATTACCCCGGGGAGCTGTTTTTT.

A word on this clonotype: Being one base from a much bigger clone, this may be a read error. The V call is TRBV6-5, the J call TRBJ1-4; D is perhaps TRBD1 (6 bases). The germline gives CDR1 MNHEY, CDR2 SVGAGI. The V end was cut by 4 bases, the J end by 3 bases, with 12 bases between. There are 15 residues in the CDR3. CDR3 DNA sequence: TGTGCCAGCAGTTGCGTACAGGGCCCTAATGAAAAACTGTTTTTT. Translating it yields CASSCVQGPNEKLFF.

The sample holds a few counts of this clonotype. This sequence joins TRBV10-2 and TRBJ1-5, with TRBD1 matching over 9 bases. Trimming at V came to 11 bases and at J to 3 bases, leaving 5 bases not matched to a gene. The CDR3 is 13 amino acids. CDR1 and CDR2 (germline): WSHSY, SAAADI. The DNA of the CDR3 is TGCGCCGGGGGACAGGGCCTCAATCAGCCCCAGCATTTT. It is translated as CAGGQGLNQPQHF.

This clonotype has ten or more counts. The chain uses TRBV29-1 and TRBJ2-1; tentatively, D is TRBD1 (6 bases). The CDR3 loop spans 11 amino acids. Germline V gene lookup returns CDR1 SQVTM and CDR2 ANQGSEA. V was pared by 8 bases and J by 5 bases, with 10 bases between. CDR3 amino acids: CSPGHNNEQFF. DNA for the CDR3: TGCAGCCCGGGACATAACAATGAGCAGTTCTTC.

This clonotype has just a few counts. V gene TRBV27 combines with J gene TRBJ2-7; TRBD1 matches 11 bases. The CDR3 covers 15 residues. Germline-derived CDR1 and CDR2 are MNHEY and SMNVEV (reference sequence). V dropped 5 bases and J dropped 3; count of bases not matched to a gene: 6. The CDR3 region is CASSPGTGGYYEQYF. The CDR3 nucleotides read TGTGCCAGCAGTCCGGGGACAGGGGGTTACTACGAGCAGTACTTC.

There are many counts of this clonotype. This chain uses TRBV6-2 or TRBV6-3 with TRBJ2-3; D is unresolved. Germline lookup yields CDR1 MNHEY and CDR2 SVGEGT. The CDR3 loop spans 13 amino acids. Trimming removed 2 bases from V and 2 bases from J, with 5 bases in between. CDR3 region: CASSYGHTDTQYF. As DNA, the CDR3 is TGTGCCAGCAGTTACGGCCACACAGATACGCAGTATTTT.

CDR3 coding DNA: TGTGCCAGCAGCTTAGTGTTCCCCAGCCTGTCCTCCTACGAGCAGTACTTC. Protein sequence: CASSLVFPSLSSYEQYF. The chain recombines TRBV7-2 with TRBJ2-7, with D unresolved. The germline V gene encodes CDR1 SGHTA and CDR2 FQGNSA. The CDR3 spans 17 residues. Trimming stripped 1 base from V and 0 bases from J, with 16 bases between.

This clonotype was counted many times. This chain links TRBV6-1 with TRBJ2-3; 10 positions agree with TRBD2. J lost 2 bases, V lost 7 bases, and 6 bases had no gene match. The CDR3 has 15 residues. Germline V gives CDR1 MNHNS, CDR2 SASEGT. CDR3 bases: TGTGCCAGCACCCAACTAGCGGGGTACACAGATACGCAGTATTTT. This codes for CASTQLAGYTDTQYF.

This clonotype turned up a few times. This chain uses TRBV5-4 with TRBJ1-5; 7 bases are a match to TRBD1. Losses at the gene ends were 2 bases for V and 4 bases for J; bases not matched to a gene: 3. CDR1 SGHNT and CDR2 YYREEE come from the germline V gene (reference sequence). The CDR3 has 14 amino acids. The chain's CDR3 is CASSFQGDNQPQHF. Written as DNA, the CDR3 is TGTGCCAGCAGCTTCCAGGGGGATAATCAGCCCCAGCATTTT.

For this clonotype: This could be a read error, since a much larger clone is one nucleotide away. The chain has TRBV4-1 and TRBJ2-4; D may be TRBD2 (7 bases). V lost 1 base to trimming and J lost 12 bases, with 25 bases between them. The CDR3 loop spans 17 amino acids. Germline CDR1 and CDR2: MGHRA and YSYEKL. CDR3 sequence (DNA): TGCGCCAGCAGCCAAGCTGGGGGGGCTCGGGGACGCGATACTCAGTACTTC. Residues: CASSQAGGARGRDTQYF.

Many counts were recorded for this clonotype. The CDR3 bases are TGCAGCGTTGAAGGATGGTGGGGCGCCCACAATGAGCAGTTCTTC. This codes for CSVEGWWGAHNEQFF. The chain recombines TRBV29-1 with TRBJ2-1, with TRBD1 as a possible D gene (5 bases). V dropped 1 base and J dropped 5 bases, with 15 bases sitting between them. The CDR3 has 15 residues. CDR1 and CDR2 from the germline V gene are SQVTM and ANQGSEA.